Given below is one T cell receptor beta chain in context. V lost 3 bases and J lost 7; bases outside the gene matches: 13. From germline, CDR1 is SGHKS and CDR2 YYEKEE (reference sequence). The CDR3 extends over 15 amino acids. The data were obtained in a study of PD-L1 blockade in urothelial cancer. Here immunoSEQ multiplex PCR was the method, and the copy in TCRdb shows in-frame clones only, minus some. Of fewer than 55,000 clones listed, around 80% were seen once; the top ten hold 3% to 3.5%. The chain couples TRBV5-5 to TRBJ2-7, with 7 bases identical to TRBD1. This TCR derives from a man aged 65 to 85 with urothelial cancer. The source material was PBMCs, sampled around atezolizumab (anti-PD-L1) treatment. CDR3 residues: CASSSPRQGVREQYF. The CDR3 DNA follows: TGTGCCAGCAGCTCCCCCAGACAGGGAGTGCGGGAGCAGTACTTC. The variable domain in full, completed from reference TRBV5-5 and TRBJ2-7, reads DAGVTQSPTHLIKTRGQQVTLRCSPISGHKSVSWYQQVLGQGPQFIFQYYEKEERGRGNFPDRFSARQFPNYSSELNVNALLLGDSALYLCASSSPRQGVREQYFGPGTRLTVT.